This entry concerns a single TCR beta chain. Participant-reported clinical history was the basis for cohort assignment. This sample stems from a study of blood T cell repertoires in COVID-19. About the research overall: Sites across the United States, Italy and Spain contributed samples from acute and convalescent COVID-19.

Clones were sequenced by immunoSEQ multiplex PCR, and TCRdb holds only the in-frame ones, with some missing. The sample shows about 220,000 clones, 70% to 85% of them seen only once. This CDR3 has 15 residues. In germline, CDR1 is SGHVS, CDR2 FQNEAQ. Germline trimming cut 5 bases from V and 8 bases from J; bases unmatched to any gene: 10. The TCR was taken from a man in his forties who had recovered from COVID-19. The chain links TRBV7-8 to TRBJ1-5; 9 bases are a match to TRBD1. The specimen was PBMCs or T cells enriched from blood (not recorded which). The CDR3 DNA sequence: TGTGCCAGCAGCCGAGACAGGGGGGTAATGAAGCCCCAGCATTTT. It translates to CASSRDRGVMKPQHF.